What follows describes a single T cell receptor beta chain. What this receptor recognizes is not known. No base qualities exist here, and no much larger clone lies one base off it. For CDR1 and CDR2, the germline V gene lists SGHRS and YFSETQ. The CDR3, from cysteine to phenylalanine, totals 15 residues. The sequence is cut down to CDR3 DNA, 45 bases in frame from base 1. V is cut back by 2 bases and J by 6 bases, with 4 bases in the junction unmatched. The data are from a study of T cell responses to AZD1222 COVID-19 vaccine (dated by TCRdb to 2020 to 2022). For context, the study as a whole: Because spike-specific TCR depth and breadth did not differ between the two schedules, AZD1222 recipients who got a second dose at roughly 4 weeks were pooled with those who got a second dose at roughly 12 weeks. A total of around 240 trial participants underwent TCR sequencing, of whom around 200 received two doses of AZD1222 and about 25 received two doses of the MenACWY control vaccine. Enrollment into the trials was organized by age into subgroups of 18-55, 56-69 and 70-plus years, and those subgroups contained roughly 150, 30 and 60 TCR-sequenced participants, respectively.

The time point label of this sample denotes: baseline before first vaccination. The vaccinee samples were drawn from two UK trials, COV001 and COV002, one of which was a single-blind randomized controlled phase 2/3 trial testing AZD1222 (ChAdOx1 nCoV-19) in healthy adults. For TCRbeta chain sequencing, PBMC samples were collected from trial participants at day 0 and at day 28 after the second dose. Overall results and qualifications from the work: Because no day 14 peak-response samples were available, repertoires were characterized only after the peak T cell response. The 56-69-year group was small, and its depth increase did not reach significance, likely because of low power. CD4 TCRs associated with the vaccine covered the entire spike protein, and the dominant responses were in regions 160-218 and 743-854. Nearly half of unique spike-specific TCRs reportedly recognized epitopes outside regions mutated in the B.1.351 and B.1.1.7 variants. Conclusions about previously exposed vaccinees are limited because only 6 or 7 AZD1222 recipients were SARS-CoV-2 seropositive at baseline. Spike-specific TCR breadth and depth rose significantly after two AZD1222 doses compared with day 0 and with MenACWY recipients. Participants were mostly white British and included more females than males, and it was suggested by the authors that clonal diversity may have been underestimated.

The CDR3 regions of human TCRbeta chains were subjected to immunosequencing. Processing in the source paper ran as follows. Repertoire TCRs were matched against a reference library of SARS-CoV-2-specific TCRs generated with the MIRA antigen-specificity platform. Breadth meant the fraction of unique TCRs that were SARS-CoV-2-associated, whereas depth meant the fraction of total T cells that were SARS-CoV-2-associated. Using the MIRA data, each spike-specific TCR was assigned both to the spike region to which the TCR was reactive and to a CD4 or CD8 class. Log10-transformed breadth and depth values were compared by one-way ANOVA with Sidak's multiple comparisons tests. Here the immuneACCESS table is served through TCRdb, limited to in-frame sequences with V and J called. Missing clones are a known gap in these copies; in checked studies unresolved V genes cover under half, and the rest lacks a known reason. That table supplies the V and J calls and clone size; D and trimming were determined from the DNA. The sample table lists under 150,000 clones, about 91% of them with a count of one. The ten largest account for less than 15% of the sample.

The sequenced sample was peripheral blood, obtained on day 0 of AZD1222 vaccination. This TCR was sampled from an adult in good health. Rearrangement joined TRBV5-1 to TRBJ2-3; 12 nucleotides in the junction match TRBD2. The CDR3 sequence is CASSLTSGGLDTQYF. The DNA sequence is given as TGCGCCAGCAGCTTAACTAGCGGGGGGCTCGATACGCAGTATTTT.